This entry features one T cell receptor beta chain sequence. Its specificity is not known. CD45RO-negative, CCR7-positively selected cells formed the naive CD8 fraction, excluding terminally differentiated effector memory CD45RA+ cells. Donors included only healthy HIV-negative adults lacking recent acute infections or vaccinations. The V gene's germline CDR1 is MNHEY and CDR2 SMNVEV (reference sequence). This CDR3 comprises 16 residues. Trimming shortened V by 5 bases and J by 1 base, and 17 bases separated the two germline ends. The sample comes from a study of shared clonotypes between healthy human individuals. Study outcomes and limitations: Larger estimated richness was generally seen in naive subsets than in memory subsets. An effect of sequencing depth on clonotype sharing among donors was expected.

Repertoires were generated with immunoSEQ multiplex PCR, while TCRdb's copy carries only in-frame clones and drops some. The data hold millions of clones, with just over 90% observed a single time. This sequence originates from a man younger than 35 in good health. Some clones in this sample may be carry-over from other donors' samples. The rearrangement links TRBV27 to TRBJ1-2; no reliable D call. Sequenced: naive CD8+ T cells from PBMCs. CDR3 DNA: TGTGCCAGCAGTCCCGCTTTGGCGATCCTTAACTATGGCTACACCTTC. As protein: CASSPALAILNYGYTF.